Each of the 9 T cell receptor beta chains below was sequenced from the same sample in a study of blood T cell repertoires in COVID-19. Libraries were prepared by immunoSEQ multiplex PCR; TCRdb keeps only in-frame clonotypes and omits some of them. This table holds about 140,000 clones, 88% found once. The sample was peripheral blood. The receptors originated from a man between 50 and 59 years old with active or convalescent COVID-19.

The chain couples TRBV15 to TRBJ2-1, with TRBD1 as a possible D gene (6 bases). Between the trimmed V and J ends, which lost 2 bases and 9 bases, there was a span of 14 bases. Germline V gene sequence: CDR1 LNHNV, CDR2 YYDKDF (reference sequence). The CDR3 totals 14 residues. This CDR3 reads CATSRRTPRGEQFF. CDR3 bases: TGTGCCACCAGCAGAAGGACCCCCAGGGGTGAGCAGTTCTTC. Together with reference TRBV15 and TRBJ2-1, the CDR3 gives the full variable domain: DAMVIQNPRYQVTQFGKPVTLSCSQTLNHNVMYWYQQKSSQAPKLLFHYYDKDFNNEADTPDNFQSRRPNTSFCFLDIRSPGLGDTAMYLCATSRRTPRGEQFFGPGTRLTVL.

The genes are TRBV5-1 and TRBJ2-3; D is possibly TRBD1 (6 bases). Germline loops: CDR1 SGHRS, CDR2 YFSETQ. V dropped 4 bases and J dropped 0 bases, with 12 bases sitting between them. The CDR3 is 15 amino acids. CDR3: CASSPLGASTDTQYF. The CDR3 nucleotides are TGCGCCAGCAGCCCCTTGGGGGCTAGCACAGATACGCAGTATTTT. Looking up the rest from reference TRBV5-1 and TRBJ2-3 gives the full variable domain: KAGVTQTPRYLIKTRGQQVTLSCSPISGHRSVSWYQQTPGQGLQFLFEYFSETQRNKGNFPGRFSGRQFSNSRSEMNVSTLELGDSALYLCASSPLGASTDTQYFGPGTRLTVL.

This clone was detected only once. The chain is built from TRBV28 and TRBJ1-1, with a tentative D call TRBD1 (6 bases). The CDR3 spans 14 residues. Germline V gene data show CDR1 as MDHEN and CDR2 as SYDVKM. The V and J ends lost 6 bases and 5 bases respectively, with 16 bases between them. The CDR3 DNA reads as TGTGCCAGCAGATACTACAGGGTAGGAACTGAAGCTTTCTTT. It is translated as CASRYYRVGTEAFF.

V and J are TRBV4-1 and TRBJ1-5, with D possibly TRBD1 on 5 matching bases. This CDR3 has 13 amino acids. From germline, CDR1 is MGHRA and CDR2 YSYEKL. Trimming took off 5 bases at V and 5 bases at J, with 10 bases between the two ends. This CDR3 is CASSERQYQPQHF. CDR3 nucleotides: TGCGCCAGCAGCGAACGACAGTATCAGCCCCAGCATTTT.

The chain's CDR3 is CASSEHLNSNTEAFF. CDR3 bases: TGTGCCAGCAGCGAACACCTCAACAGCAACACTGAAGCTTTCTTT. J is TRBJ1-1 and V is TRBV9; D gene unclear. The CDR3 is 15 residues long. CDR1 and CDR2 (germline): SGDLS, YYNGEE. Trimming pared 3 bases from V and 2 bases from J, leaving 14 bases between.

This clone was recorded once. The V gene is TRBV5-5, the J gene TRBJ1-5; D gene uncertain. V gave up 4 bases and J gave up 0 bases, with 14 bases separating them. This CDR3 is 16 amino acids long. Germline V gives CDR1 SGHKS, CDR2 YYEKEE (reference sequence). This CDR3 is CASSPGPTDSNQPQHF. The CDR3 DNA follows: TGTGCCAGCAGCCCTGGGCCGACGGATAGCAATCAGCCCCAGCATTTT.

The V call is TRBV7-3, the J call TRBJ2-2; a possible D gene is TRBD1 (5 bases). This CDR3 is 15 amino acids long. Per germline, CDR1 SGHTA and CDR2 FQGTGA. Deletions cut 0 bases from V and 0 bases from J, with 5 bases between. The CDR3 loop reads CASSLTRANTGELFF. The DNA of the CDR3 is TGTGCCAGCAGCTTAACCAGGGCGAACACCGGGGAGCTGTTTTTT.

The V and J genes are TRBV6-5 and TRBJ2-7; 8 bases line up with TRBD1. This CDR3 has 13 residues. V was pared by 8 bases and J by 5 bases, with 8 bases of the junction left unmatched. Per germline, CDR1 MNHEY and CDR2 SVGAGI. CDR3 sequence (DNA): TGTGCCAGCCCTCGGACAGGGCAGGACGAGCAGTACTTC. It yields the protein CASPRTGQDEQYF.

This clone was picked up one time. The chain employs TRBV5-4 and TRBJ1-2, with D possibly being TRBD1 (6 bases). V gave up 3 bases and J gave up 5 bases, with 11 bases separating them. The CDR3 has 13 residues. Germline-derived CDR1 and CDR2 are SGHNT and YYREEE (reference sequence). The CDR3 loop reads CASSSDRTYGYTF. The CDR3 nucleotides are TGTGCCAGCAGCTCCGACAGGACGTATGGCTACACCTTC.